The next 8 T cell receptor beta chains were all read from a single sample in a study of Tregs in tolerant kidney transplant recipients. This table comes from immunoSEQ multiplex PCR, and its TCRdb copy is limited to in-frame clones, with some not included. The data show approximately 11,000 clones, and the top ten clones hold roughly a quarter. Mixed chimerism was transient after nonmyeloablative marrow transplants from related graft donors. The specimen was CD8+ T cells from blood (PBMCs), collected 24 months after the transplant. These receptors were collected from a human patient who received a combined kidney and bone marrow transplant. The graft donor may be the source of some T cells.

In the case of this clone: The sequence runs out 3 residues before the end of the CDR3; the remainder is reconstructed from the germline J gene. V is TRBV23-1 and J is TRBJ2-1; 7 nucleotides match TRBD1. TRBV23-1 is filed as an ORF, its function uncertain. The CDR3 spans 15 residues. Trimming removed 5 bases from V and 4 bases from J; junction bases left unmatched: 8. CDR3 DNA, as far as it was read: TGCGCCAGCAGTACTCTAGACAGGGTGTACAATGAG. As protein: CASSTLDRVYNE. From start to end, the CDR3 is CASSTLDRVYNEQFF.

Comment on this clone: The CDR3 goes on 3 residues after the read ends, and that part is filled in from the germline J gene. The V and J genes are TRBV7-8 and TRBJ2-7; TRBD1 aligns across 11 bases. There are 18 residues in the CDR3. V lost 0 bases to trimming and J lost 4 bases; unmatched junction nucleotides: 11. Germline lookup yields CDR1 SGHVS and CDR2 FQNEAQ. The sequenced CDR3 bases are TGTGCCAGCAGCTTAGCTTTACTTGGGACAGGGGGTTTATACGAG. It specifies CASSLALLGTGGLYE. Given in full, the CDR3 is CASSLALLGTGGLYEQYF.

Details on this clone: From the germline J gene comes the end of the CDR3, since the read stops 3 residues before it. The V and J genes are TRBV5-6 and TRBJ2-7, with a weak D call TRBD1 (5 bases). This CDR3 is built from 13 residues. Germline V gives CDR1 SGHDT, CDR2 YYEEEE. V was pared by 5 bases and J by 2 bases, with 11 bases between. The CDR3 sequence: CASSGAVTYEQYF. The CDR3 bases that were read are TGTGCCAGCAGTGGGGCGGTCACCTACGAG.

Worth noting for this clone: The read ends 3 residues before the CDR3 terminus; that terminus is restored from the germline J gene. This chain uses TRBV19 with TRBJ1-1, with D unclear. Germline V CDR1 and CDR2: LNHDA, SQIVND (reference sequence). The length of the CDR3 is 13 residues. V shed 8 bases and J shed 7 bases, with 17 bases lying between them. The sequenced CDR3 bases are TGTGCCAGTGCCATACCAGGCCGGAATGAA. Translated, it gives CASAIPGRNE. The whole CDR3 reads CASAIPGRNEAFF.

Comment on this clone: Read data end 3 residues before the CDR3 end; the end is taken from the germline J gene. The gene calls are TRBV13 and TRBJ2-7; the D gene is possibly TRBD1 (6 bases). The germline V gene has CDR1 PRHDT and CDR2 FYEKMQ (reference sequence). Trimming stripped 4 bases from V and 5 bases from J, with 9 bases between. This CDR3 contains 12 residues. CDR3 DNA (partial): TGTGCCAGCAGCTCCTACAGGGACGAG. Its protein product is CASSSYRDE. The entire CDR3 reads CASSSYRDEQYF.

Turning to this clone: The read terminates 3 residues ahead of where the CDR3 ends, so the germline J gene completes it. This CDR3 is also generated by other DNA sequences in the sample. This chain links TRBV19 with TRBJ2-7, with 9 bases that match TRBD1. The CDR3 spans 17 residues. Germline V gives CDR1 LNHDA, CDR2 SQIVND (reference sequence). After removal of 5 bases from V and 5 bases from J, the junction contained 16 bases not matched to a gene. The CDR3 loop reads CASSPLGFGQGYHEQYF. CDR3 DNA (partial): TGTGCCAGTAGTCCACTCGGGTTCGGACAGGGGTATCACGAG.

About this clone: The CDR3 is cut off 3 residues early in the read; its end comes from the germline J gene. V is TRBV7-9 and J is TRBJ1-2; 7 positions agree with TRBD1. Trimming cost V 3 bases and J 4 bases; bases outside gene matches: 5. The CDR3 length is 14 residues. Germline values: CDR1 SEHNR, CDR2 FQNEAQ (reference sequence). CDR3 bases read: TGTGCCAGCAGCTTCGGGACAGCCACCTATGGC. It yields the protein CASSFGTATYG. The whole CDR3 sequence reads CASSFGTATYGYTF. Full variable domain (missing parts from reference TRBV7-9 and TRBJ1-2): DTGVSQNPRHKITKRGQNVTFRCDPISEHNRLYWYRQTLGQGPEFLTYFQNEAQLEKSRLLSDRFSAERPKGSFSTLEIQRTEQGDSAMYLCASSFGTATYGYTFGSGTRLTVV.

As to this clone: The read ends 3 residues shy of where the CDR3 ends; the end is completed using the germline J gene. The rearrangement links TRBV7-9 to TRBJ2-5; a weak D match, TRBD1 (5 bases). This CDR3 has 13 amino acids. Trimming cost V 3 bases and J 5 bases, with 10 bases left between them. Germline V gene data show CDR1 as SEHNR and CDR2 as FQNEAQ (reference sequence). This chain's CDR3 is CASSFVQEETQYF. The sequenced CDR3 bases are TGTGCCAGCAGCTTTGTACAGGAGGAGACC. Supplemented by reference TRBV7-9 and TRBJ2-5, the full variable domain reads DTGVSQNPRHKITKRGQNVTFRCDPISEHNRLYWYRQTLGQGPEFLTYFQNEAQLEKSRLLSDRFSAERPKGSFSTLEIQRTEQGDSAMYLCASSFVQEETQYFGPGTRLLVL.